The 5 T cell receptor beta chains listed next were all sequenced from one sample in a study of T cell responses to AZD1222 COVID-19 vaccine. Profiled with immunoSEQ multiplex PCR; TCRdb holds only in-frame clones, not every one. The table lists about 180,000 clones, about 87% of them singletons. The source material was peripheral blood, sampled 28 days after the second dose of the MenACWY control vaccine. The receptors were sampled from an adult who received the MenACWY meningococcal vaccine as a control.

The V call is TRBV6-2 or TRBV6-3, the J call TRBJ1-1; maybe TRBD1 (6 bases). This CDR3 has 16 residues. V was shortened by 2 bases and J by 2 bases, with 15 bases between the two germline ends. CDR1 and CDR2 (germline): MNHEY, SVGEGT. The CDR3 sequence is CASSYGGGRGNTEAFF. The CDR3 region has the DNA TGTGCCAGCAGTTACGGAGGGGGACGAGGAAACACTGAAGCTTTCTTT.

This chain connects TRBV28 to TRBJ2-7, with D perhaps matching TRBD1 (6 bases). Germline lookup yields CDR1 MDHEN and CDR2 SYDVKM. This CDR3 has 16 amino acids. Trimming took 7 bases from V and 3 from J, leaving 22 bases between them. The CDR3: CASTGNRRGSGYEQYF. Here the CDR3 DNA reads TGTGCCAGCACCGGGAACCGAAGGGGGAGTGGCTACGAGCAGTACTTC.

On this clone: The junction departs from germline at one end; a sequencing error may be responsible. Different DNA sequences within this sample yield the same CDR3. The chain employs TRBV9 and TRBJ1-4, with D possibly TRBD1 on 6 matching bases. Looked up from germline, CDR1 is SGDLS and CDR2 is YYNGEE. The CDR3 length is 16 residues. The CDR3 sequence: CASSVAGGQHNEKLFF. The DNA for the CDR3 is TGCGCCAGCAGCGTAGCGGGTGGACAGCACAATGAAAAACTGTTTTTT.

The chain recombines TRBV7-9 with TRBJ2-7, with 9 bases fitting TRBD1. The CDR3 length is 12 residues. Germline V lookup: CDR1 SEHNR, CDR2 FQNEAQ (reference sequence). Trimming removed 4 bases from V and 6 bases from J; junction bases left unmatched: 1. CDR3 in amino acids: CASSSDRGEQYF. CDR3 DNA sequence: TGTGCCAGCAGCTCGGACAGGGGCGAGCAGTACTTC. The full variable domain, in which reference TRBV7-9 and TRBJ2-7 provide the parts outside the CDR3, is DTGVSQNPRHKITKRGQNVTFRCDPISEHNRLYWYRQTLGQGPEFLTYFQNEAQLEKSRLLSDRFSAERPKGSFSTLEIQRTEQGDSAMYLCASSSDRGEQYFGPGTRLTVT.

The chain links TRBV2 to TRBJ2-3, with a weak D call TRBD1 (6 bases). Germline values: CDR1 SNHLY, CDR2 FYNNEI. There are 16 residues in the CDR3. Trimming removed 5 bases from V and 0 bases from J, with 15 bases in between. The CDR3 nucleotides are TGTGCCAGCAGTCCTCGGGACATCTATAGCACAGATACGCAGTATTTT. Its protein is CASSPRDIYSTDTQYF.